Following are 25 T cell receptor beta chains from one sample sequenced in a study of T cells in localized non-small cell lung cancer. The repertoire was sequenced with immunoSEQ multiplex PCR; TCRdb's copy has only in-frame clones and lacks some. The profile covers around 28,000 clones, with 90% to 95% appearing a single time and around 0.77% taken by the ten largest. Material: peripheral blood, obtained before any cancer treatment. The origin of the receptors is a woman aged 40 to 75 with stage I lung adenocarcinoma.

CDR3 sequence reads: CASSPQRGQGFYNEQFF. As DNA, the CDR3 is TGTGCCAGCTCACCACAACGGGGACAGGGGTTCTACAATGAGCAGTTCTTC. J is TRBJ2-1 and V is TRBV18; 10 bases are shared with TRBD1. CDR1 is KGHSH, CDR2 LQKENI, per germline. Trimming at V came to 1 base and at J to 3 bases, leaving 6 bases not matched to a gene. This CDR3 region has 17 residues. Based on the CDR3 plus reference TRBV18 and TRBJ2-1, the full variable domain is NAGVMQNPRHLVRRRGQEARLRCSPMKGHSHVYWYRQLPEEGLKFMVYLQKENIIDESGMPKERFSAEFPKEGPSILRIQQVVRGDSAAYFCASSPQRGQGFYNEQFFGPGTRLTVL.

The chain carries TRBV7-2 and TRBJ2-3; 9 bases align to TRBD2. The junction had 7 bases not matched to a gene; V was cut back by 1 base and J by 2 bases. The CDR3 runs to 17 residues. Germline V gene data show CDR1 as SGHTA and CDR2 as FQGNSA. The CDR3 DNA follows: TGTGCCAGCAGCTTAGGTCTAGCGGGAACTTCCACAGATACGCAGTATTTT. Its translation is CASSLGLAGTSTDTQYF.

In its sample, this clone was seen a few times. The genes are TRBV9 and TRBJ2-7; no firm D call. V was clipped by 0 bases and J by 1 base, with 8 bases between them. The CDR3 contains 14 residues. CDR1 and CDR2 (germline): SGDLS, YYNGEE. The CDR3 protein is CASSVGPLSYEQYF. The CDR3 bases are TGTGCCAGCAGCGTAGGTCCATTATCCTACGAGCAGTACTTC. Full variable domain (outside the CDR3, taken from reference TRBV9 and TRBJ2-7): DSGVTQTPKHLITATGQRVTLRCSPRSGDLSVYWYQQSLDQGLQFLIQYYNGEERAKGNILERFSAQQFPDLHSELNLSSLELGDSALYFCASSVGPLSYEQYFGPGTRLTVT.

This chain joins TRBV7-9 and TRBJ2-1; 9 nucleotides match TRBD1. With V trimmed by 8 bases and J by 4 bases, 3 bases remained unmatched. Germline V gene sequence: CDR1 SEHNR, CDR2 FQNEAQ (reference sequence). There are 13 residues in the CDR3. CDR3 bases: TGTGCCAGCCAGGGGACAGGGTACAATGAGCAGTTCTTC. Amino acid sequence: CASQGTGYNEQFF.

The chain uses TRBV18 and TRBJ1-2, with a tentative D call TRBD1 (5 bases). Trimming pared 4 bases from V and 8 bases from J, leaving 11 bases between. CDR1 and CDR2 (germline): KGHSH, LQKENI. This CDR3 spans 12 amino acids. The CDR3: CASSHSTEGYTF. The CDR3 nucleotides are TGTGCCAGCTCACACTCGACAGAGGGCTACACCTTC.

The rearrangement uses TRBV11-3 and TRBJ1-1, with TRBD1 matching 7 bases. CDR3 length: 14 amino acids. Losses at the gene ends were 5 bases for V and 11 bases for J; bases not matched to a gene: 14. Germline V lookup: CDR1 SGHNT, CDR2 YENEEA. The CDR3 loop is CASSPRRQGKGAFF. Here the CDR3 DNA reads TGTGCCAGCAGCCCCCGAAGACAGGGAAAGGGCGCTTTCTTT.

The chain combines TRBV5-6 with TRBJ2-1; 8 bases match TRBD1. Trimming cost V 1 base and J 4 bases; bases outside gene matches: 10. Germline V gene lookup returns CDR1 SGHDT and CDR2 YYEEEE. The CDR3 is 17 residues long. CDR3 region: CASSLWEWTGRYNEQFF. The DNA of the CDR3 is TGTGCCAGCAGCTTGTGGGAGTGGACAGGGCGATACAATGAGCAGTTCTTC.

The CDR3 sequence: CASSHRTSRPYEQYF. The CDR3 nucleotides read TGTGCCAGCAGCCATCGGACTAGCAGGCCCTACGAGCAGTACTTC. The chain uses TRBV2 and TRBJ2-7; 8 positions agree with TRBD2. V was clipped by 6 bases and J by 2 bases; unmatched bases: 9. The germline gives CDR1 SNHLY, CDR2 FYNNEI. The CDR3 spans 15 residues.

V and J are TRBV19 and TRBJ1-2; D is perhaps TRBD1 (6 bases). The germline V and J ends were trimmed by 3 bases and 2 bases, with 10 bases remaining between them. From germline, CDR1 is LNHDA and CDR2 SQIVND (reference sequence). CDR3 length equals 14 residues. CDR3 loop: CASSIRGQNYGYTF. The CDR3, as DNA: TGTGCCAGTAGTATTCGGGGGCAGAACTATGGCTACACCTTC.

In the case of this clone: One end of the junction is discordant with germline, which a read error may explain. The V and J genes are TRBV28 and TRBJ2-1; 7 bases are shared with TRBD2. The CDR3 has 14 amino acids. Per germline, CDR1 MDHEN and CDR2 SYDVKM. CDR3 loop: CASSYGGFYTEQFF. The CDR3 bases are TGTGCCAGCAGTTACGGGGGGTTCTACACTGAGCAGTTCTTC.

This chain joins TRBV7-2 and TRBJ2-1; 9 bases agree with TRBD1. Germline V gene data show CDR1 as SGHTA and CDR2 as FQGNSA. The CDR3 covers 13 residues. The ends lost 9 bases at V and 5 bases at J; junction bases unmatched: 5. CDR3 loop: CASTWTGDNEQFF. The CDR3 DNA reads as TGTGCCAGTACATGGACAGGGGACAATGAGCAGTTCTTC.

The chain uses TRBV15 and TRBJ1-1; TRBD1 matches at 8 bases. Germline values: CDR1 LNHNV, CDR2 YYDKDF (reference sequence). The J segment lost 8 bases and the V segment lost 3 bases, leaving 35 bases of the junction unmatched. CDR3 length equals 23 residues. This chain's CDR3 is CATSRIHNWGPGGTGRRRGEAFF. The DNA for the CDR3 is TGTGCCACCAGCAGGATTCATAACTGGGGGCCAGGGGGCACCGGACGACGAAGGGGCGAAGCTTTCTTT.

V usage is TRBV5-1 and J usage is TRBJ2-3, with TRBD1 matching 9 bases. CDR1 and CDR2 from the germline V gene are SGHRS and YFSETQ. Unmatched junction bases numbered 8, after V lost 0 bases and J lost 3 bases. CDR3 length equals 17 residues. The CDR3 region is CASSLAVWGQGTDTQYF. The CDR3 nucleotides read TGCGCCAGCAGCTTGGCGGTGTGGGGACAGGGAACAGATACGCAGTATTTT.

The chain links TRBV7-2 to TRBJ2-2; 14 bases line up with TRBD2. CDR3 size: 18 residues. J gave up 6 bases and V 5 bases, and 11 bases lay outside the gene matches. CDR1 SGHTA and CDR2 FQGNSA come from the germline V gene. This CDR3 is CASSLGWTSGGRAGELFF. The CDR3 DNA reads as TGTGCCAGCAGCCTGGGATGGACTAGCGGGGGGAGGGCCGGGGAGCTGTTTTTT.

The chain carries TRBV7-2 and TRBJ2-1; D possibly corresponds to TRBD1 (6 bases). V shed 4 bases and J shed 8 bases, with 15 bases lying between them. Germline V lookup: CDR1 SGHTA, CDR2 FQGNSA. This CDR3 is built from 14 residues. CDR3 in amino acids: CASSSGGSGDEQFF. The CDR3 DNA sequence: TGTGCCAGCAGCTCGGGCGGTTCAGGGGATGAGCAGTTCTTC.

CDR3 nucleotide sequence: TGTGCCAGCAGTTTATTGCGTCGCGGACAGGGTATCGCAGATACGCAGTATTTT. It codes for CASSLLRRGQGIADTQYF. The chain employs TRBV28 and TRBJ2-3; the match to TRBD1 covers 8 bases. CDR1 and CDR2 (germline): MDHEN, SYDVKM. J gave up 4 bases and V 1 base, and 13 bases lay outside the gene matches. CDR3 length: 18 residues.

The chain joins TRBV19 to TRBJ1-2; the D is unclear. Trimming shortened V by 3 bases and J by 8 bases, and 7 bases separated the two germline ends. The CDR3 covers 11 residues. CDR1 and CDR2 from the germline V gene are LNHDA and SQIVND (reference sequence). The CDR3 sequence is CASSITEGYTF. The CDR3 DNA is TGTGCCAGTAGTATCACGGAGGGCTACACCTTC.

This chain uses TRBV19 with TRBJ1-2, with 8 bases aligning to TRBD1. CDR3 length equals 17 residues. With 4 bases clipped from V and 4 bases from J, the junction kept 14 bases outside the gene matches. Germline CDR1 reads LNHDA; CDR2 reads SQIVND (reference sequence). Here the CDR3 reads CASSTGTGLLTGYGYTF. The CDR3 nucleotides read TGTGCCAGTAGTACCGGGACAGGACTCCTTACGGGCTATGGCTACACCTTC.

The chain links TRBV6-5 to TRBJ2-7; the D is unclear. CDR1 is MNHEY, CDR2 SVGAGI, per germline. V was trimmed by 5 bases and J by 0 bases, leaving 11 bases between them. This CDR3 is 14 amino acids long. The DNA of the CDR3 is TGTGCCAGCAGTCAGACAAAAGACTCCTACGAGCAGTACTTC. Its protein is CASSQTKDSYEQYF.

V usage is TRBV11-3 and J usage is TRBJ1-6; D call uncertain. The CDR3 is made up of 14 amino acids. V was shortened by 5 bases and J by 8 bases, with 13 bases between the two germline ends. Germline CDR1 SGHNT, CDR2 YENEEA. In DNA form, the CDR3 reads TGTGCCAGCAGCGGACGGCATCGTGATTCACCCCTCCACTTT. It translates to CASSGRHRDSPLHF.

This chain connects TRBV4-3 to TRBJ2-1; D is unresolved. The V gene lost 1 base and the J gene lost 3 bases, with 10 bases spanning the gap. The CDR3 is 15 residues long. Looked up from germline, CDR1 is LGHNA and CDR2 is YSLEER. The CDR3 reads CASSQGGSFYNEQFF. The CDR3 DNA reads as TGCGCCAGCAGCCAAGGAGGCAGCTTCTACAATGAGCAGTTCTTC.

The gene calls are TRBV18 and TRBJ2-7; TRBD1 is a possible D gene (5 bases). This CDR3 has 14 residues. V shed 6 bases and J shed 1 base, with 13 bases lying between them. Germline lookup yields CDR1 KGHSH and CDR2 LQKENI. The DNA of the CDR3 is TGTGCCAGCTCCCTTTCCAGGGATTCCTACGAGCAGTACTTC. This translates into CASSLSRDSYEQYF.

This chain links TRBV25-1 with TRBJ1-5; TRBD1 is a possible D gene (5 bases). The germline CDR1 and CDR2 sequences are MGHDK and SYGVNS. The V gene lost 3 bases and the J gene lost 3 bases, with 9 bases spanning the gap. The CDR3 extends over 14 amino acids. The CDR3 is CASSDKGINQPQHF. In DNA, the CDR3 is TGTGCCAGCAGTGATAAGGGGATCAATCAGCCCCAGCATTTT. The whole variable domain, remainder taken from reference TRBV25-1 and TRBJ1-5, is EADIYQTPRYLVIGTGKKITLECSQTMGHDKMYWYQQDPGMELHLIHYSYGVNSTEKGDLSSESTVSRIRTEHFPLTLESARPSHTSQYLCASSDKGINQPQHFGDGTRLSIL.

CDR3: CASRERDRGWENIQYF. The CDR3 DNA reads as TGTGCCAGTCGTGAAAGGGACAGGGGATGGGAAAACATTCAGTACTTC. The J gene is TRBJ2-4, the V gene TRBV19; 10 positions match TRBD1. The CDR3 contains 16 residues. V was pared by 8 bases and J by 5 bases, with 12 bases of the junction left unmatched. Germline V gene lookup returns CDR1 LNHDA and CDR2 SQIVND (reference sequence).

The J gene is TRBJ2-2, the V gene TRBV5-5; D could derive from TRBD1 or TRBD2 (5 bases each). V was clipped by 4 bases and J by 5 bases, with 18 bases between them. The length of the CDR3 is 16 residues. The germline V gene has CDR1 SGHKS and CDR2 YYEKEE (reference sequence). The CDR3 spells CASSLPGTIETGELFF. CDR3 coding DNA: TGTGCCAGCAGCCTACCTGGGACCATCGAAACCGGGGAGCTGTTTTTT.